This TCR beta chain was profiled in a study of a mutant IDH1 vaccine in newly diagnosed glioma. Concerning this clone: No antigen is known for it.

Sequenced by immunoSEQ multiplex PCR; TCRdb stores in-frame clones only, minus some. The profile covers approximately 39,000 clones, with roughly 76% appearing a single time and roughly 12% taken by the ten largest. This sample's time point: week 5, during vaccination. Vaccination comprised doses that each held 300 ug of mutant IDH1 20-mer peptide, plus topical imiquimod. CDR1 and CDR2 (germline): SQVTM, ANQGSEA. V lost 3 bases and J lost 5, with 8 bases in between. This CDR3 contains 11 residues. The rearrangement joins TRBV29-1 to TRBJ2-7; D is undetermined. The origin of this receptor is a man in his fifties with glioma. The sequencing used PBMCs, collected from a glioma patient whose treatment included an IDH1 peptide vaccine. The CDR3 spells CSVEAADEQYF. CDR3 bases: TGCAGCGTTGAGGCGGCTGACGAGCAGTACTTC.